This T cell receptor beta chain comes out of a study of a mutant IDH1 vaccine in newly diagnosed glioma. Looking at the study overall: Patients had eight vaccinations, in weeks 1, 3, 5, 7, 11, 15, 19 and 23. Initiation of the vaccine course occurred 4-6 weeks after radiotherapy alone, or alongside temozolomide cycles. Patients were pretreated with radiotherapy, temozolomide, or both, mostly both.

This CDR3 region has 14 residues. The trim removed 2 bases at V and 1 base at J, leaving 1 base unmatched. Germline V gene data show CDR1 as SGHRS and CDR2 as YFSETQ. This sample's time point: week 11, during vaccination. The investigators gave 300 ug of mutant IDH1 20-mer peptide in each vaccine dose, together with topical imiquimod. Data came from immunoSEQ multiplex PCR; TCRdb stores just in-frame clones and leaves some out. The sample lists tens of thousands of clones, approximately 80% occurring once. This clone appeared a few times. The antigen remains undetermined. Study findings and constraints: Changes to the top peripheral T cell clonotypes appeared unrelated to pseudoprogression.

This chain joins TRBV5-1 and TRBJ1-1, with 8 bases matching TRBD1. The clonotype originates from a man aged 30-40 years with glioma. Specimen: PBMCs, collected from a glioma patient whose treatment included an IDH1 peptide vaccine. As DNA, the CDR3 is TGCGCCAGCAGCTTCGACAGGGGGAACACTGAAGCTTTCTTT. Amino acid sequence: CASSFDRGNTEAFF.